A single sample gave rise to the 27 T cell receptor beta chains below, sequenced in a study of molecular identifiers for immune sequencing clone quantification. TCRdb reanalysed the PCR reads using MiXCR and keeps one entry per CDR3 protein. This sample has around 65,000 distinct CDR3 sequences; 15% to 20% occur once, and the top ten carry 1.4% to 1.5%. Sequenced sample: naive CD8+ T cells from blood, with Jurkat cell RNA spiked in. Subset meaning: FACS-sorted CD8+CD4-CCR7+CD45RA+ naive T cells. The origin of the receptors is a human donor in good health. Some libraries in this study had Jurkat cell RNA spiked in.

This clonotype was observed many times. V is TRBV28 and J is TRBJ2-5; D may match TRBD1 or TRBD2 (5 bases each). CDR1 is MDHEN and CDR2 is SYDVKM in the germline V gene. V shed 6 bases and J shed 1 base, with 9 bases lying between them. This CDR3 is built from 13 residues. The CDR3, as DNA: TGTGCCAGCAGGGGACCCCTCCAAGAGACCCAGTACTTC. It encodes CASRGPLQETQYF.

CDR3 protein: CASSYLPWGESYNEQFF. DNA of the CDR3: TGTGCCAGTAGTTACCTCCCTTGGGGGGAATCCTACAATGAGCAGTTCTTC. The V and J genes are TRBV19 and TRBJ2-1; a weak D match, TRBD2 (6 bases). The CDR3 length is 17 residues. Germline-derived CDR1 and CDR2 are LNHDA and SQIVND (reference sequence). Trimming removed 5 bases from V and 1 base from J, with 18 bases in between.

Ten or more counts support this clonotype. This chain connects TRBV4-1 to TRBJ2-2, with a tentative D call TRBD2 (5 bases). This CDR3 is built from 15 residues. Trimming shortened V by 3 bases and J by 5 bases, and 13 bases separated the two germline ends. CDR1 MGHRA and CDR2 YSYEKL come from the germline V gene. CDR3 nucleotide sequence: TGCGCCAGCAGCCAGCGGGTGGGCCAGACCGGGGAGCTGTTTTTT. It codes for CASSQRVGQTGELFF.

This chain connects TRBV7-2 to TRBJ2-7; D is unclear. The CDR3 is 14 residues long. Per germline, CDR1 SGHTA and CDR2 FQGNSA. V dropped 5 bases and J dropped 3 bases, with 14 bases sitting between them. The chain's CDR3 is CASSAARHDYEQYF. In DNA, the CDR3 is TGTGCCAGCAGCGCCGCTAGACATGACTACGAGCAGTACTTC.

This clonotype was seen ten or more times. CDR3 region: CATSEPGLAADTQYF. CDR3 coding DNA: TGTGCCACCAGTGAACCGGGACTAGCTGCAGATACGCAGTATTTT. The V gene is TRBV24-1, the J gene TRBJ2-3; TRBD2 matches 9 bases. The J segment lost 4 bases and the V segment lost 4 bases, leaving 5 bases of the junction unmatched. CDR1 is KGHDR and CDR2 is SFDVKD in the germline V gene. The CDR3 contains 15 residues.

The rearrangement links TRBV11-2 to TRBJ2-7; no clear D gene. The CDR3 covers 11 residues. Germline V gene data show CDR1 as SGHAT and CDR2 as FQNNGV. V was shortened by 3 bases and J by 5 bases, with 5 bases between the two germline ends. CDR3 DNA sequence: TGTGCCAGCAGCTTTGCCCACGAGCAGTACTTC. Translation gives CASSFAHEQYF.

This clonotype was recorded at least ten times. Here the CDR3 DNA reads TGCAGCGCTGAGGGTAGGGCTGTCTCTGGAAACACCATATATTTT. It encodes CSAEGRAVSGNTIYF. This chain connects TRBV29-1 to TRBJ1-3; no definite D call. There are 15 residues in the CDR3. Germline-derived CDR1 and CDR2 are SQVTM and ANQGSEA. The V end lost 7 bases, the J end lost 0 bases, and 16 bases lay between the germline ends. Full variable domain (remainder filled in from reference TRBV29-1 and TRBJ1-3): SAVISQKPSRDICQRGTSLTIQCQVDSQVTMMFWYRQQPGQSLTLIATANQGSEATYESGFVIDKFPISRPNLTFSTLTVSNMSPEDSSIYLCSAEGRAVSGNTIYFGEGSWLTVV.

This clonotype has a count of ten or more. The V and J genes are TRBV30 and TRBJ2-7; maybe TRBD1 (6 bases). Trimming cost V 2 bases and J 2 bases, with 10 bases left between them. The CDR3 is 13 residues long. In germline, CDR1 is GTSNPN, CDR2 SVGIG (reference sequence). CDR3 region: CAWSPGATYEQYF. DNA for the CDR3: TGTGCCTGGAGTCCAGGGGCCACCTACGAGCAGTACTTC.

Details on this clonotype: A much larger clone lies one base from this, so it may be a read error. V usage is TRBV7-6 and J usage is TRBJ2-2; TRBD2 is a possible D gene (6 bases). CDR1 is SGHVS and CDR2 is FNYEAQ in the germline V gene. This CDR3 is built from 14 residues. CDR3 sequence: CANSPRRGTGELFF. In nucleotides, the CDR3 is TGTGCCAACAGCCCGAGGCGGGGCACCGGGGAGCTGTTTTTT.

This clonotype was observed a few times. This may be a read error: a much more frequent sequence differs by one nucleotide. The CDR3 DNA is TGTGCCAGCCAGGCGAAGACCGCGACCGCTGAAGCTTTCTTT. Translation: CASQAKTATAEAFF. The rearrangement joins TRBV27 to TRBJ1-1; no clear D. Trimming shortened V by 8 bases and J by 6 bases, and 19 bases separated the two germline ends. The CDR3 is made up of 14 amino acids. CDR1 and CDR2 from the germline V gene are MNHEY and SMNVEV (reference sequence).

The table lists this clonotype with many counts. V gene TRBV28 combines with J gene TRBJ2-7; 7 bases match TRBD1. CDR3 length: 18 residues. In germline, CDR1 is MDHEN, CDR2 SYDVKM. The V gene end was trimmed by 8 bases and the J gene end by 0 bases; junction bases not matched to a gene: 19. This CDR3 is CASGSRDSPNLSSYEQYF. In DNA form, the CDR3 reads TGTGCCAGCGGCTCCCGGGACAGCCCGAACCTAAGCTCCTACGAGCAGTACTTC.

Of note for this clonotype: A read error may produce the germline difference seen at one junction end. The chain combines TRBV5-6 with TRBJ1-2, with a weak D call TRBD1 (5 bases). The germline V gene has CDR1 SGHDT and CDR2 YYEEEE. This CDR3 is 15 amino acids long. In nucleotides, the CDR3 is TGTGCCAGCAGCTCTGGGGCTGGAGACGGCTATGACTACACCTTC. Translation gives CASSSGAGDGYDYTF.

This clonotype has at least ten counts. In DNA, the CDR3 is TGTGCCACCAGTGATTTAGCGAATGAGCAGTTCTTC. The encoded protein is CATSDLANEQFF. This sequence joins TRBV24-1 and TRBJ2-1; D is undetermined. CDR3 length: 12 amino acids. Trimming stripped 1 base from V and 7 bases from J, with 4 bases between. Germline V lookup: CDR1 KGHDR, CDR2 SFDVKD.

This clonotype was seen at least ten times. V is TRBV7-9 and J is TRBJ2-3, with D perhaps matching TRBD1 (6 bases). Germline V gene lookup returns CDR1 SEHNR and CDR2 FQNEAQ (reference sequence). V dropped 5 bases and J dropped 3 bases, with 18 bases sitting between them. CDR3 length equals 16 residues. The CDR3 sequence: CASSPRQGWETDTQYF. The CDR3 DNA is TGTGCCAGCAGCCCCCGTCAGGGGTGGGAGACAGATACGCAGTATTTT.

The chain carries TRBV20-1 and TRBJ2-1, with TRBD1 identical over 7 bases. Germline values: CDR1 DFQATT, CDR2 SNEGSKA (reference sequence). The CDR3 is 13 residues long. After removal of 6 bases from V and 5 bases from J, the junction contained 7 bases not matched to a gene. The CDR3 loop reads CSATGVGDNEQFF. The DNA of the CDR3 is TGCAGTGCCACAGGGGTGGGAGACAATGAGCAGTTCTTC.

This chain joins TRBV4-1 and TRBJ2-1, with D perhaps TRBD2 (5 bases). Germline V gene lookup returns CDR1 MGHRA and CDR2 YSYEKL. The CDR3 is made up of 15 amino acids. Trimming took 0 bases from V and 4 from J, leaving 10 bases between them. DNA of the CDR3: TGCGCCAGCAGCCAAGAGAGCGGAGAGTACAATGAGCAGTTCTTC. It yields the protein CASSQESGEYNEQFF.

Turning to this clonotype: This may come from a read error, since a much larger clone is one base off. The chain links TRBV12-3 or TRBV12-4 to TRBJ2-3, with 7 bases lining up with TRBD2. This CDR3 comprises 16 residues. The trim removed 7 bases at V and 3 bases at J, leaving 13 bases unmatched. CDR3 region: CASTDHQREGTDTQYF. The CDR3 DNA reads as TGTGCCAGCACCGATCATCAGAGGGAGGGTACAGATACGCAGTATTTT.

The chain joins TRBV10-2 to TRBJ2-7; D not certain. The V gene lost 3 bases and the J gene lost 2 bases, with 11 bases spanning the gap. Germline-derived CDR1 and CDR2 are WSHSY and SAAADI. The CDR3 totals 14 residues. The CDR3, as DNA: TGCGCCAGCAGTGACGACGTTGGGACCTACGAGCAGTACTTC. This gives the protein CASSDDVGTYEQYF.

This clonotype was detected ten times or more. The chain recombines TRBV4-1 with TRBJ2-5, with D hard to call. The V end was cut by 0 bases, the J end by 4 bases, with 3 bases between. This CDR3 contains 12 residues. In germline, CDR1 is MGHRA, CDR2 YSYEKL. DNA of the CDR3: TGCGCCAGCAGCCAAGATCTAGAGACCCAGTACTTC. It translates to CASSQDLETQYF.

Details on this clonotype: The conserved closing phenylalanine or tryptophan is absent in this CDR3, likely reflecting a read error. No DNA is shown, since the ends of the CDR3 on it are uncertain; the CDR3 is the one TCRdb lists. This chain connects TRBV6-1 to TRBJ2-7. The CDR3 has 8 residues if both end residues are counted. Germline V CDR1 and CDR2: MNHNS, SASEGT. The CDR3: CATGGSHY.

At least ten counts were recorded for this clonotype. The chain has TRBV5-1 and TRBJ1-1; D is possibly TRBD1 (5 bases). CDR1 and CDR2 (germline): SGHRS, YFSETQ. Deletions cut 4 bases from V and 5 bases from J, with 12 bases between. The CDR3 consists of 13 residues. The CDR3 protein is CASSAAGRTEAFF. The CDR3 coding sequence is TGCGCCAGCAGCGCCGCAGGGAGAACTGAAGCTTTCTTT.

Points on this clonotype: This may be a read error, as it is one base from a much larger clone. The rearrangement links TRBV6-2 or TRBV6-3 to TRBJ2-1; 9 bases are a match to TRBD2. Trimming took 5 bases from V and 7 from J; bases not matched to a gene: 3. Germline loops: CDR1 MNHEY, CDR2 SVGEGT. This CDR3 has 13 amino acids. CDR3 region: CASSLAGSNEQFF. In nucleotides, the CDR3 is TGTGCCAGCAGTCTAGCGGGAAGTAATGAGCAGTTCTTC.

This clonotype came up many times. The V gene is TRBV11-2, the J gene TRBJ2-7, with TRBD2 identical over 15 bases. V gave up 5 bases and J gave up 3 bases; unmatched junction bases: 8. There are 17 residues in the CDR3. The germline V gene has CDR1 SGHAT and CDR2 FQNNGV. The CDR3 loop is CASSHGLAGGPSYEQYF. In nucleotides, the CDR3 is TGTGCCAGCAGCCACGGACTAGCGGGAGGGCCTAGCTACGAGCAGTACTTC.

The CDR3 loop is CASSVTGTGELFF. As DNA, the CDR3 is TGTGCCAGCAGCGTAACTGGCACCGGGGAGCTGTTTTTT. The chain uses TRBV9 and TRBJ2-2; D unresolved. V lost 1 base to trimming and J lost 4 bases, with 5 bases between them. CDR3 length: 13 amino acids. CDR1 is SGDLS and CDR2 is YYNGEE in the germline V gene. Full variable domain (rest looked up from reference TRBV9 and TRBJ2-2): DSGVTQTPKHLITATGQRVTLRCSPRSGDLSVYWYQQSLDQGLQFLIQYYNGEERAKGNILERFSAQQFPDLHSELNLSSLELGDSALYFCASSVTGTGELFFGEGSRLTVL.

This clonotype was counted at least ten times. This sequence joins TRBV5-1 and TRBJ2-1; 7 bases line up with TRBD2. The CDR3 consists of 18 residues. With 1 base clipped from V and 10 bases from J, the junction kept 20 bases outside the gene matches. The germline V gene has CDR1 SGHRS and CDR2 YFSETQ. The CDR3 spells CASSLTSPAGTTNLEQFF. The CDR3 DNA reads as TGCGCCAGCAGCTTGACTTCGCCTGCCGGGACTACCAACTTGGAGCAGTTCTTC. The full variable domain, in which reference TRBV5-1 and TRBJ2-1 provide the parts outside the CDR3, is KAGVTQTPRYLIKTRGQQVTLSCSPISGHRSVSWYQQTPGQGLQFLFEYFSETQRNKGNFPGRFSGRQFSNSRSEMNVSTLELGDSALYLCASSLTSPAGTTNLEQFFGPGTRLTVL.

This clonotype was counted at least ten times. The chain has TRBV5-4 and TRBJ2-4, with no clear D. The CDR3 has 15 residues. Trimming shortened V by 3 bases and J by 6 bases, and 16 bases separated the two germline ends. CDR1 is SGHNT, CDR2 YYREEE, per germline (reference sequence). CDR3 in DNA: TGTGCCAGCAGCTCAGAAACCGGGCCCGGAAACATTCAGTACTTC. Amino acid sequence: CASSSETGPGNIQYF.

Many counts were recorded for this clonotype. V usage is TRBV19 and J usage is TRBJ1-3; 8 positions match TRBD1. The CDR3 totals 15 residues. Germline V gene data show CDR1 as LNHDA and CDR2 as SQIVND (reference sequence). The V and J ends lost 10 bases and 0 bases, in that order; junction bases with no gene match: 8. The CDR3 loop is CATGQGRYSGNTIYF. The CDR3 coding sequence is TGTGCCACTGGACAGGGACGATACTCTGGAAACACCATATATTTT.